The rows below give T cell receptor beta chains drawn from one sample of a study of PD-L1 blockade in urothelial cancer. The table came from immunoSEQ multiplex PCR; TCRdb's copy has only in-frame clones and leaves some out. This sample has 48,000 or so clones, with about four fifths found just once. The sample in question was PBMCs, obtained around atezolizumab (anti-PD-L1) treatment. The origin of the receptors is a man in his 70s with urothelial cancer. The CDR3 runs from the conserved cysteine through the conserved F or W. Fields, in order: V gene, clone size, J gene, D gene, CDR3 DNA, CDR3 protein. A D gene is named only where the DNA matches it firmly. Expanded clones get a size class; other rows say once, few or many, or leave the size out.

v_gene: TRBV6-1; abundance: once; j_gene: TRBJ2-5; d_gene: NA; CDR3nt: TGTGCCAGCAGTGAACCGGGACACGGGGAGACCCAGTACTTC; CDR3aa: CASSEPGHGETQYF
v_gene: TRBV7-2; abundance: NA; j_gene: TRBJ1-5; d_gene: TRBD1; CDR3nt: TGTGCCAGCAGCTTAGACAGGGGGCTTCAGCCCCAGCATTTT; CDR3aa: CASSLDRGLQPQHF
v_gene: TRBV5-1; abundance: NA; j_gene: TRBJ1-1; d_gene: TRBD1; CDR3nt: TGCGCCAGCAGCACGGGACAGGGGGCAGGTGAAGCTTTCTTT; CDR3aa: CASSTGQGAGEAFF
v_gene: TRBV30; abundance: NA; j_gene: TRBJ2-2; d_gene: NA; CDR3nt: TGTGCCTGGAGCGCGACCCGGGCCGGGGAGCTGTTTTTT; CDR3aa: CAWSATRAGELFF
v_gene: TRBV5-4; abundance: NA; j_gene: TRBJ1-2; d_gene: TRBD1; CDR3nt: TGTGCCAGCAGCGAAGGGCCGACAGGGACAAATGGCTACACCTTC; CDR3aa: CASSEGPTGTNGYTF
v_gene: TRBV5-1; abundance: NA; j_gene: TRBJ2-3; d_gene: TRBD2; CDR3nt: TGCGCCAGCAGCTTGTGGGGTCTCACCACGGGAGGGGATCTGCAGTCGGATACGCAGTATTTT; CDR3aa: CASSLWGLTTGGDLQSDTQYF
v_gene: TRBV4-1; abundance: NA; j_gene: TRBJ1-4; d_gene: NA; CDR3nt: TGCGCCAGCAGCCAAGGTCCGCGGCGGGATGAAAAACTGTTTTTT; CDR3aa: CASSQGPRRDEKLFF
v_gene: TRBV6-6; abundance: NA; j_gene: TRBJ2-5; d_gene: NA; CDR3nt: TGTGCCAGCAGTTACTTAGCGGCGACCCAAGAGACCCAGTACTTC; CDR3aa: CASSYLAATQETQYF
v_gene: TRBV27; abundance: once; j_gene: TRBJ2-7; d_gene: TRBD2; CDR3nt: TGTGCCAGCAGTTCCTTTTACAGGCTAGCGGGAGTAATGAGGTACTACGAGCAGTACTTC; CDR3aa: CASSSFYRLAGVMRYYEQYF
v_gene: TRBV10-3; abundance: few; j_gene: TRBJ1-1; d_gene: NA; CDR3nt: TGTGCCATTGCGGGCGTCGAAGGTACTGAAGCTTTCTTT; CDR3aa: CAIAGVEGTEAFF
v_gene: TRBV6-5; abundance: once; j_gene: TRBJ1-2; d_gene: TRBD1; CDR3nt: TGTGCCAGCAGAGAAGAGGGACAGGGGTATGGCTACACCTTC; CDR3aa: CASREEGQGYGYTF
v_gene: TRBV2; abundance: once; j_gene: TRBJ2-1; d_gene: TRBD2; CDR3nt: TGTGCCAGCAGCCGGACTAGCGGTAACAATGAGCAGTTCTTC; CDR3aa: CASSRTSGNNEQFF
v_gene: TRBV6-5; abundance: NA; j_gene: TRBJ1-4; d_gene: NA; CDR3nt: TGTGCCAGCAGTTCACTCGGGACATCAACTAATGAAAAACTGTTTTTT; CDR3aa: CASSSLGTSTNEKLFF
v_gene: TRBV4-2; abundance: NA; j_gene: TRBJ2-2; d_gene: TRBD2; CDR3nt: TGTGCCAGCAGCCAAGATACCTCCCTCAGTACTAGCGGGAGGGCCTCCGGGGAGCTGTTTTTT; CDR3aa: CASSQDTSLSTSGRASGELFF
v_gene: TRBV7-9; abundance: NA; j_gene: TRBJ2-5; d_gene: TRBD2; CDR3nt: TGTGCCAGCAGCCCGACTAGCAGCTACGAGACCCAGTACTTC; CDR3aa: CASSPTSSYETQYF
v_gene: TRBV7-8; abundance: NA; j_gene: TRBJ1-4; d_gene: NA; CDR3nt: TGTGCCAGCAGCTTAGCGGGGGGGGCAACTAATGAAAAACTGTTTTTT; CDR3aa: CASSLAGGATNEKLFF
v_gene: TRBV30; abundance: NA; j_gene: TRBJ2-5; d_gene: TRBD2; CDR3nt: TGTGCCTGGAGTGTAGGGCTAGCGGGGGGACAAGAGACCCAGTACTTC; CDR3aa: CAWSVGLAGGQETQYF
v_gene: TRBV2; abundance: NA; j_gene: TRBJ1-4; d_gene: NA; CDR3nt: TGTGCCAGCACCGGGGTAAGGACAGCGAATGAAAAACTGTTTTTT; CDR3aa: CASTGVRTANEKLFF
v_gene: TRBV5-6; abundance: NA; j_gene: TRBJ2-7; d_gene: TRBD2; CDR3nt: TGTGCCAGCAGCATCGATGCCCTAGCGGGTAGCTCCTACGAGCAGTACTTC; CDR3aa: CASSIDALAGSSYEQYF
v_gene: TRBV7-2; abundance: NA; j_gene: TRBJ2-2; d_gene: NA; CDR3nt: TGTGCCAGCAGCTTGGGACTCGGCGGGGAGCTGTTTTTT; CDR3aa: CASSLGLGGELFF
v_gene: TRBV18; abundance: NA; j_gene: TRBJ2-7; d_gene: TRBD1; CDR3nt: TGTGCCAGCTCACGGGGACAGGGAACCTACGAGCAGTACTTC; CDR3aa: CASSRGQGTYEQYF
v_gene: TRBV28; abundance: NA; j_gene: TRBJ2-1; d_gene: TRBD2; CDR3nt: TGTGCCAGCAGTTTCACTAGGACTAGCGGGAGTTGGGCGAGCTCCTACAATGAGCAGTTCTTC; CDR3aa: CASSFTRTSGSWASSYNEQFF
v_gene: TRBV12-5; abundance: NA; j_gene: TRBJ2-1; d_gene: NA; CDR3nt: TGTGCTAGTGGTTTGGTAAGGGGTACGGAGCAGTTCTTC; CDR3aa: CASGLVRGTEQFF
v_gene: TRBV6-4; abundance: NA; j_gene: TRBJ2-3; d_gene: NA; CDR3nt: TGTGCCAGCAGTGGCTTAGTAGGGGGAACGCAGTATTTT; CDR3aa: CASSGLVGGTQYF
v_gene: TRBV14; abundance: NA; j_gene: TRBJ2-1; d_gene: NA; CDR3nt: TGTGCCAGCAGCCAAGGTTTCTGGACTAACTACAATGAGCAGTTCTTC; CDR3aa: CASSQGFWTNYNEQFF